This entry features one T cell receptor beta chain sequence. Seattle's cohort entered during active infection and was followed longitudinally. The protocol was immunoSEQ multiplex PCR, while the TCRdb copy is restricted to in-frame clones and leaves out a portion. Among around 200,000 clones listed, over 75% were seen once. This sample was included in a study of blood T cell repertoires in COVID-19. About the study: Sites in the United States, Italy and Spain provided acute and convalescent COVID-19 samples.

Germline lookup yields CDR1 MNHEY and CDR2 SVGEGT. The V end was cut by 5 bases, the J end by 6 bases, with 11 bases between. The CDR3 totals 12 residues. The TCR sequence derives from a person aged 70 to 80 with COVID-19, enrolled during active disease. Sequencing input: peripheral blood. The genes are TRBV6-2 or TRBV6-3 and TRBJ2-7, with D perhaps TRBD2 (5 bases). Here the CDR3 reads CASSPGLREQYF. The CDR3 region has the DNA TGTGCCAGCAGTCCGGGGTTGCGCGAGCAGTACTTC.